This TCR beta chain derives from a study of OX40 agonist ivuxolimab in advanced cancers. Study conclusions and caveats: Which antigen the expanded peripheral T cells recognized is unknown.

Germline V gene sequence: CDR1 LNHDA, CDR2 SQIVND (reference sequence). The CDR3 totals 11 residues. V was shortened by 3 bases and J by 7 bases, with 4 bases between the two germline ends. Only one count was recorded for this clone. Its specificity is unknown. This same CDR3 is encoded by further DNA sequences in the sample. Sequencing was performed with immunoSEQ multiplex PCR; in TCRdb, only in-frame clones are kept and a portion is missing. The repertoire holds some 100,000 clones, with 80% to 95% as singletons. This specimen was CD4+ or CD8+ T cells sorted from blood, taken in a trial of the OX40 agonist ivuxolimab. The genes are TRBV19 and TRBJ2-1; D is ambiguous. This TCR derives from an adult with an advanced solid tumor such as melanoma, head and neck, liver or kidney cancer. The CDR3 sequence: CASSMGNEQFF. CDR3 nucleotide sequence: TGTGCCAGTAGTATGGGGAATGAGCAGTTCTTC.